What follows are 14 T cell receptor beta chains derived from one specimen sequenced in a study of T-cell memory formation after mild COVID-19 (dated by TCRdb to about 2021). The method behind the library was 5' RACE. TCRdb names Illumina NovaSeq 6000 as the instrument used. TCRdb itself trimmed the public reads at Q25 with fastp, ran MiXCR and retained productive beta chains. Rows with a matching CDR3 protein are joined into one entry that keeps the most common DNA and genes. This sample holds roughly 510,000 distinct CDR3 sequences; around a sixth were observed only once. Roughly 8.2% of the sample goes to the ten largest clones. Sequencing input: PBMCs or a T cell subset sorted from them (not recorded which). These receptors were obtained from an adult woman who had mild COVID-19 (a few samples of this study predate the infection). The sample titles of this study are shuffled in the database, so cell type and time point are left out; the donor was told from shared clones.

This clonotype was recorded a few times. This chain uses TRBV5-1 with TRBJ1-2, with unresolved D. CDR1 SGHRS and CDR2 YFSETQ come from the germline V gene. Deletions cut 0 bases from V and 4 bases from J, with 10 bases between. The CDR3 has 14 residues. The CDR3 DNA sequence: TGCGCCAGCAGCTTGGACGTGGACTTCTATGGCTACACCTTC. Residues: CASSLDVDFYGYTF.

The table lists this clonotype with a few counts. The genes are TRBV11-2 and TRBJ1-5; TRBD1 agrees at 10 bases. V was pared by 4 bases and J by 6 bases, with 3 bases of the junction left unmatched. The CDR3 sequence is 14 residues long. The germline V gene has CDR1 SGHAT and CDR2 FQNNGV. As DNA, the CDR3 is TGTGCCAGCAGCTCCGGGACAGGGGTTCAGCCCCAGCATTTT. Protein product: CASSSGTGVQPQHF.

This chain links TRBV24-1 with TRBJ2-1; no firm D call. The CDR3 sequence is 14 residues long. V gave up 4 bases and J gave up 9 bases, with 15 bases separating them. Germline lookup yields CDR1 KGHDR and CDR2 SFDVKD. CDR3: CATSDPPQEIEQFF. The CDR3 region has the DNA TGTGCCACCAGTGACCCCCCTCAGGAAATTGAGCAGTTCTTC.

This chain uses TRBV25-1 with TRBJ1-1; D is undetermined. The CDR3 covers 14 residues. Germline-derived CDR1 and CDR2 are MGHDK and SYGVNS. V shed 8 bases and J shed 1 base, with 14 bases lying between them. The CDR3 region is CASSAPTPNTEAFF. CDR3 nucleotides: TGTGCCAGCTCCGCTCCGACTCCGAACACTGAAGCTTTCTTT. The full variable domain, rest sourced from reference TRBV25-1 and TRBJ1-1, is EADIYQTPRYLVIGTGKKITLECSQTMGHDKMYWYQQDPGMELHLIHYSYGVNSTEKGDLSSESTVSRIRTEHFPLTLESARPSHTSQYLCASSAPTPNTEAFFGQGTRLTVV.

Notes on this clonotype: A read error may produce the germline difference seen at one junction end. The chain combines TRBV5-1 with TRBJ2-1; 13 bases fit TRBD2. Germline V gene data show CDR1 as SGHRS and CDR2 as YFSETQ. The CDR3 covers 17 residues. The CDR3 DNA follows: TGCGCCAGCAGCACTGGACTAGCGGGAGTTTCCTACAGTGAGCAGTTCTTC. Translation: CASSTGLAGVSYSEQFF.

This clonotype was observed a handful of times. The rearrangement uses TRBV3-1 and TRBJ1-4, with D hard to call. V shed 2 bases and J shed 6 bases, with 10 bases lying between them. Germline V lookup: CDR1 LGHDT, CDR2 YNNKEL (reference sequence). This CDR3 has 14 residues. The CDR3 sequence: CASSQLPGDEKLFF. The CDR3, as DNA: TGTGCCAGCAGCCAACTACCAGGCGATGAAAAACTGTTTTTT.

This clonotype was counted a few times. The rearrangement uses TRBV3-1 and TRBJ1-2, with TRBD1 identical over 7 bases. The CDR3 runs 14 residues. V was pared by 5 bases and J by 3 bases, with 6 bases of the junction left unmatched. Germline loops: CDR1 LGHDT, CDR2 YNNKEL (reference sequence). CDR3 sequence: CASSETGRDYGYTF. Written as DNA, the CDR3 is TGTGCCAGCAGCGAGACAGGGAGGGACTATGGCTACACCTTC.

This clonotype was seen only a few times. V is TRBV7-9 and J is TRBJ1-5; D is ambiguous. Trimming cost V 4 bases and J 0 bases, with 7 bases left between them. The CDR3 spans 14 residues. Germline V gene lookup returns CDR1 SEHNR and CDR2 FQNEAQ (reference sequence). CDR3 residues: CASSSDASNQPQHF. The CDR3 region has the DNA TGTGCCAGCAGCTCCGACGCTAGCAATCAGCCCCAGCATTTT. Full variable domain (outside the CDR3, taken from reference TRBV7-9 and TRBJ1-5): DTGVSQNPRHKITKRGQNVTFRCDPISEHNRLYWYRQTLGQGPEFLTYFQNEAQLEKSRLLSDRFSAERPKGSFSTLEIQRTEQGDSAMYLCASSSDASNQPQHFGDGTRLSIL.

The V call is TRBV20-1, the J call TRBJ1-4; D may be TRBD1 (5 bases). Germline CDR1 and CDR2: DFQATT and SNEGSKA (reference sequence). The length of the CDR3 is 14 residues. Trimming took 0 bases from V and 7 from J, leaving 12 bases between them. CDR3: CSARDPGTGEKLFF. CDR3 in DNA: TGCAGTGCTAGAGATCCAGGGACGGGTGAAAAACTGTTTTTT.

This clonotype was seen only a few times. The CDR3 spells CSAPGTSKNEQFF. CDR3 sequence (DNA): TGCAGTGCCCCCGGGACTAGCAAGAATGAGCAGTTCTTC. V is TRBV20-1 and J is TRBJ2-1; the match to TRBD2 covers 9 bases. The CDR3 sequence is 13 residues long. Per the germline V gene, CDR1 is DFQATT and CDR2 is SNEGSKA (reference sequence). With 6 bases clipped from V and 7 bases from J, the junction kept 7 bases outside the gene matches.

The CDR3 spells CASSKKGMGTGLVGNEQFF. The DNA of the CDR3 is TGTGCCAGCAGCAAAAAGGGAATGGGTACGGGGTTAGTTGGGAATGAGCAGTTCTTC. The chain links TRBV21-1 to TRBJ2-1. TRBV21-1 represents a pseudogene. This CDR3 spans 19 amino acids.

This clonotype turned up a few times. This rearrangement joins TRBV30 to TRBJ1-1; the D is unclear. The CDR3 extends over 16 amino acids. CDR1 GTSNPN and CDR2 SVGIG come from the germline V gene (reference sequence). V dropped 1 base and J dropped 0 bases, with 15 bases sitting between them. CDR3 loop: CAWSEPGWALNTEAFF. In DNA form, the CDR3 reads TGTGCCTGGAGTGAACCGGGATGGGCCCTGAACACTGAAGCTTTCTTT. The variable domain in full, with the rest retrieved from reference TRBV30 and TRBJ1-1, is SQTIHQWPATLVQPVGSPLSLECTVEGTSNPNLYWYRQAAGRGLQLLFYSVGIGQISSEVPQNLSASRPQDRQFILSSKKLLLSDSGFYLCAWSEPGWALNTEAFFGQGTRLTVV.

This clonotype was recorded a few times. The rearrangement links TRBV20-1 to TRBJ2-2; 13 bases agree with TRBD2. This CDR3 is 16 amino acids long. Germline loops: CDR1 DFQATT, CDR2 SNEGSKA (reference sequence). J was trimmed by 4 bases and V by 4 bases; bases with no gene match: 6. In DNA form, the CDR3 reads TGCAGTGCTACAGGACTAGCGGGGGTTGTCACCGGGGAGCTGTTTTTT. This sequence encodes CSATGLAGVVTGELFF.

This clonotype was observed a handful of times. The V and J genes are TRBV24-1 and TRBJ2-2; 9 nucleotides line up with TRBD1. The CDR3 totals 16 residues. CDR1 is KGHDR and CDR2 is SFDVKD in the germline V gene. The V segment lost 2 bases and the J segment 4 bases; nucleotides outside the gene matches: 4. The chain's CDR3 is CATSDSGTGPTGELFF. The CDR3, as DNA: TGTGCCACCAGTGATTCCGGGACAGGGCCCACCGGGGAGCTGTTTTTT.